This TCR beta chain was sequenced in a study of response to subunit inactivated influenza vaccine. Study observations and caveats: It was suggested by the authors that few new T cells are recruited by each seasonal influenza vaccination.

Comments on this clonotype: Its antigen is not identified. One junction end does not reproduce the germline sequence, and a read error may be involved.

The CDR3 consists of 14 residues. Looked up from germline, CDR1 is KGHSH and CDR2 is LQKENI. TCRdb used MiXCR to reprocess the RT-PCR reads, holding one entry per CDR3 protein. The sample yields over 800,000 distinct CDR3 sequences, 21% seen once. This receptor was identified in a man aged 45 to 65 who received an inactivated influenza vaccine. The source was PBMCs from blood, collected 5 to 6 days after vaccination. This chain links TRBV18 with TRBJ1-2; 7 bases agree with TRBD1. DNA for the CDR3: TGTGCCAGCTCACGGGGACAGACTAAATATGGCTACACCTTC. It encodes CASSRGQTKYGYTF.